This T cell receptor beta chain was documented in a study of T cell repertoires in cytomegalovirus infection. Study overall: Matching HLA type, along with CMV infection, was indicated by public TCR beta signatures. Study-wide points: The cumulative frequency of public TCR beta families identified carriers of CMV plus the relevant HLA. Within the response measured ex vivo, HLA-C-restricted CMV-specific TCR beta clonotypes were dominant.

Trimming at V came to 1 base and at J to 5 bases, leaving 5 bases not matched to a gene. This CDR3 region has 14 residues. Germline V gives CDR1 SGHTA, CDR2 FQGNSA. This clonotype was counted many times. No antigen is known for it. MiXCR, run by TCRdb on the reads, gives a single entry per CDR3 protein. The sample yields under 95,000 distinct CDR3 sequences, under 5% seen once. The clonotype was recovered from a human donor in good health (CMV status not recorded). Some clones in this sample may be carry-over from other donors' samples. The V and J genes are TRBV7-2 and TRBJ2-7, with 7 bases matching TRBD1. Sequences were obtained from PBMCs. Here the CDR3 reads CASSLVTGDNEQYF. As DNA, the CDR3 is TGTGCCAGCAGCTTAGTTACAGGGGACAACGAGCAGTACTTC.